This record covers a single T cell receptor beta chain. These data belong to a study of shared clonotypes between healthy human individuals. Study context: CD8 memory received one plate per donor, CD8 naive two, CD4 memory three and CD4 naive three.

Sequencing was performed with immunoSEQ multiplex PCR; in TCRdb, only in-frame clones are kept and a portion is missing. The table shows hundreds of thousands of clones, with over 65% occurring only once. Germline V CDR1 and CDR2: MGHRA, YSYEKL. The V gene lost 1 base and the J gene lost 4 bases, with 15 bases spanning the gap. The CDR3 spans 16 residues. This chain links TRBV4-1 with TRBJ2-3; weak D call: TRBD2 (6 bases). The sample was memory CD4+ T cells sorted from blood. Noted subset: CD45RA-negative fraction. This TCR was sampled from a woman in her 30s in good health. CDR3: CASSQGGNRESDTQYF. CDR3 DNA sequence: TGCGCCAGCAGCCAAGGGGGCAATCGGGAGTCAGATACGCAGTATTTT.